The sequence of this TCR beta chain was determined in a study of beta chain features in type 1 diabetes. As every portion of the isolated RNA was reverse transcribed, the sequencing read expressed TCRB transcripts. Assay used: immunoSEQ multiplex PCR; TCRdb lists only in-frame clones, some missing. The sample contains around 160,000 clones, more than 60% of which appear only once. Study results and caveats: Moderately but significantly shorter TCRB CDR3s were found in Type 1 diabetes patients in all four CD4+ subsets.

About this clone itself: The antigen is undetermined.

The origin of this receptor is a man aged 30 to 39 with type 1 diabetes. The sequenced sample was naive CD4+ T cells from blood.

CDR3 bases: TGTGCCAGCAGGATAGGACGGGGGGCAGATACGCAGTATTTT. The encoded protein is CASRIGRGADTQYF. This chain uses TRBV28 with TRBJ2-3; TRBD2 aligns across 7 bases. The CDR3 has 14 amino acids. V lost 6 bases to trimming and J lost 4 bases; unmatched junction nucleotides: 7. Looked up from germline, CDR1 is MDHEN and CDR2 is SYDVKM.